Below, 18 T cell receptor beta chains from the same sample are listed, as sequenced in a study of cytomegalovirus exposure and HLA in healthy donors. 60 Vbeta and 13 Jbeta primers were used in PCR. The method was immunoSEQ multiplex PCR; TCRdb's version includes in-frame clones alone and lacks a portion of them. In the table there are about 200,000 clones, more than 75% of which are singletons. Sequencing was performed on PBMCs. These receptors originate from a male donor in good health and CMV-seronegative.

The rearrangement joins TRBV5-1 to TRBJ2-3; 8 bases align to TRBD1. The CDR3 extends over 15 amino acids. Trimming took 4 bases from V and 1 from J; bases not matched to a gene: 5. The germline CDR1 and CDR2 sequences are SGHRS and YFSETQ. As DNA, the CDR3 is TGCGCCAGCAGCCTAGACAGGGGCCGCACAGATACGCAGTATTTT. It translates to CASSLDRGRTDTQYF.

CDR3 sequence: CASSNTGSSYNEQFF. For the CDR3, the DNA is TGTGCCAGCAGCAATACAGGGAGCTCCTACAATGAGCAGTTCTTC. The rearrangement joins TRBV5-4 to TRBJ2-1, with D possibly matching TRBD1 (6 bases). This CDR3 has 15 residues. Germline CDR1 reads SGHNT; CDR2 reads YYREEE (reference sequence). V was pared by 4 bases and J by 0 bases, with 11 bases between.

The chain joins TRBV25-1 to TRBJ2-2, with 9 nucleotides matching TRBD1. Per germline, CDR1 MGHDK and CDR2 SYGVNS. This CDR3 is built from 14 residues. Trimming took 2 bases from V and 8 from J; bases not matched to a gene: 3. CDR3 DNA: TGTGCCAGCAGTGAAACAGGGGGCATGGGGGAGCTGTTTTTT. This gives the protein CASSETGGMGELFF.

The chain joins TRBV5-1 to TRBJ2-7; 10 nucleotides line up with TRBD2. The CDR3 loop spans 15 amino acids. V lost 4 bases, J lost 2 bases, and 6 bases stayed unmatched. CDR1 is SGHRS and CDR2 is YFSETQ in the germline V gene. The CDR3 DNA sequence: TGCGCCAGCAGCAAAGGAGCGGGAGGGACCTACGAGCAGTACTTC. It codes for CASSKGAGGTYEQYF. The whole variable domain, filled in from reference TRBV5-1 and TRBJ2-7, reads KAGVTQTPRYLIKTRGQQVTLSCSPISGHRSVSWYQQTPGQGLQFLFEYFSETQRNKGNFPGRFSGRQFSNSRSEMNVSTLELGDSALYLCASSKGAGGTYEQYFGPGTRLTVT.

The CDR3 sequence is CASSLLAGYPYEQYF. CDR3 bases: TGCGCCAGCAGCTTGTTAGCAGGGTACCCCTACGAGCAGTACTTC. The chain carries TRBV5-1 and TRBJ2-7; D is perhaps TRBD1 (5 bases). Looked up from germline, CDR1 is SGHRS and CDR2 is YFSETQ. The V gene lost 1 base and the J gene lost 2 bases, with 13 bases spanning the gap. The CDR3 extends over 15 amino acids.

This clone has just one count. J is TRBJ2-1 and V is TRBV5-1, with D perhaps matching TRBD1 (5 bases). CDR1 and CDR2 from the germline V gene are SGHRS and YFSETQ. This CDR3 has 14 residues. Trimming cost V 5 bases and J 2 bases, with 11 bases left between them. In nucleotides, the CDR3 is TGCGCCAGCAGGCCCAGGGAAACCTACAATGAGCAGTTCTTC. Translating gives CASRPRETYNEQFF. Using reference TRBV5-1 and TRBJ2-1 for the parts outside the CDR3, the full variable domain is KAGVTQTPRYLIKTRGQQVTLSCSPISGHRSVSWYQQTPGQGLQFLFEYFSETQRNKGNFPGRFSGRQFSNSRSEMNVSTLELGDSALYLCASRPRETYNEQFFGPGTRLTVL.

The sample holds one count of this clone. The CDR3, as DNA: TGTGCCAGCAGCCGTCAGGGGACAGCCTTATCCAATCAGCCCCAGCATTTT. This gives the protein CASSRQGTALSNQPQHF. The genes are TRBV21-1 and TRBJ1-5; the table's D call of TRBD1 was not tested on the DNA. TRBV21-1 constitutes a pseudogene. CDR3 length equals 17 residues.

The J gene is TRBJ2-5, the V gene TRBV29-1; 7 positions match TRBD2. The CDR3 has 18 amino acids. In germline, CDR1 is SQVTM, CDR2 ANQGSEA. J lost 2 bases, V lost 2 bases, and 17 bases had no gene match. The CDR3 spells CSVEYWAGAGRGQETQYF. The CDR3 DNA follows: TGCAGCGTTGAATATTGGGCGGGAGCGGGACGGGGGCAAGAGACCCAGTACTTC.

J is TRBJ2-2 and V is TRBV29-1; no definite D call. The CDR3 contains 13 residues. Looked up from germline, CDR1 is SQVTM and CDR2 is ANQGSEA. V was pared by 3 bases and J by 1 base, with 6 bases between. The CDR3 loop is CSVEGENTGELFF. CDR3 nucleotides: TGCAGCGTTGAGGGCGAGAACACCGGGGAGCTGTTTTTT.

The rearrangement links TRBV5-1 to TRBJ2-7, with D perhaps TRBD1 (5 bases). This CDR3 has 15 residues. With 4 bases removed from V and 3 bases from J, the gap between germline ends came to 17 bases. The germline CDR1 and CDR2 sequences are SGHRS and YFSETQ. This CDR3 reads CASSLGQGRYYEQYF. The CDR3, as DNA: TGCGCCAGCAGCCTGGGCCAGGGTAGGTACTACGAGCAGTACTTC.

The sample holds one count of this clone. CDR3 sequence: CASGLNTGELFF. Here the CDR3 DNA reads TGTGCCAGCGGACTGAACACCGGGGAGCTGTTTTTT. This chain connects TRBV6-5 to TRBJ2-2; D perhaps matches TRBD2 (5 bases). CDR1 and CDR2 (germline): MNHEY, SVGAGI. Trimming removed 8 bases from V and 1 base from J, with 5 bases in between. The CDR3 consists of 12 residues.

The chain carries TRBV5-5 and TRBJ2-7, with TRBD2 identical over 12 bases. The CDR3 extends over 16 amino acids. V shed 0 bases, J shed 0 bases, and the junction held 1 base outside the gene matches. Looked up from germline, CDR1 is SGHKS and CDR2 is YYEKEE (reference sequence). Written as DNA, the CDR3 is TGTGCCAGCAGCTTGGGGACTAGCGGGATCTCCTACGAGCAGTACTTC. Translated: CASSLGTSGISYEQYF.

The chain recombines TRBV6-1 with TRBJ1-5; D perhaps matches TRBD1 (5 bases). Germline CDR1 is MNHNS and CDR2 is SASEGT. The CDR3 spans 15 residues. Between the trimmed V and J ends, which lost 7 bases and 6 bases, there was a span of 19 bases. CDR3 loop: CASTGGGGEGQPQHF. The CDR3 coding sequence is TGTGCCAGCACCGGTGGTGGAGGGGAGGGTCAGCCCCAGCATTTT.

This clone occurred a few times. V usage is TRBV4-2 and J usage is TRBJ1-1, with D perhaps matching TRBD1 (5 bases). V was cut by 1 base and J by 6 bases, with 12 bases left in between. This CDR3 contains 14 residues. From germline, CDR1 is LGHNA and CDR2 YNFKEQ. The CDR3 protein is CASSQVRDSSEAFF. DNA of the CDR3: TGTGCCAGCAGCCAAGTTAGAGACAGTTCTGAAGCTTTCTTT.

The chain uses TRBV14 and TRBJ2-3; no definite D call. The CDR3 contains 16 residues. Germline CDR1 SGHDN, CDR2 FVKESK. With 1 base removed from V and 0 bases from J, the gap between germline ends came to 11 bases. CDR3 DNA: TGTGCCAGCAGCCAAGGTCTCCAGGCAAGCACAGATACGCAGTATTTT. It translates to CASSQGLQASTDTQYF.

The CDR3 DNA reads TGTGCCAGCAGCCCGACTCCTCCTGGGGCCAACGTCCTGACTTTC. Translating gives CASSPTPPGANVLTF. J is TRBJ2-6 and V is TRBV9; D uncertain. From germline, CDR1 is SGDLS and CDR2 YYNGEE. V was shortened by 4 bases and J by 2 bases, with 10 bases between the two germline ends. CDR3 length: 15 amino acids.

The CDR3, as DNA: TGTGCCAGCAGCAGGGCGGGGCTCTATGGCTACACCTTC. It translates to CASSRAGLYGYTF. This chain joins TRBV6-5 and TRBJ1-2; a weak D match, TRBD1 (5 bases). CDR1 and CDR2 from the germline V gene are MNHEY and SVGAGI. V lost 6 bases, J lost 4 bases, and 12 bases lay in between. CDR3 length: 13 amino acids.

CDR3 sequence reads: CASSAGLAGDEQFF. The CDR3 nucleotides are TGCGCCAGCAGCGCCGGACTAGCGGGCGATGAGCAGTTCTTC. This chain uses TRBV10-1 with TRBJ2-1; the match to TRBD2 covers 11 bases. Germline V gene lookup returns CDR1 WNHNN and CDR2 SYGVQD (reference sequence). V shed 6 bases, J shed 8 bases, and the junction held 6 bases outside the gene matches. The length of the CDR3 is 14 residues.